These T cell receptor beta chains were read from a single sample in a study of blood T cell repertoires in COVID-19. The data were produced by immunoSEQ multiplex PCR, yet TCRdb's version contains in-frame clones alone and is incomplete. The sample has approximately 140,000 clones, under 85% seen once; the top ten hold roughly 6.5%. Sequencing input: peripheral blood. The receptors were sampled from a human donor in a cohort sampled during active COVID-19. Both conserved end residues are part of each CDR3. D genes are given only for firm matches. Size tells how often a clone was seen (once, few, many) or the class of an expanded clone, and some rows leave it out.

TRBV6-2/TRBV6-3	TRBJ1-1	-	TRBD1	CASSYLTGGPNTEAFF	TGTGCCAGCAGTTACCTTACAGGGGGCCCGAACACTGAAGCTTTCTTT
TRBV9	TRBJ2-5	-	TRBD1	CASSRVGQGATFYQETQYF	TGTGCCAGCAGCCGGGTAGGGCAGGGGGCCACCTTTTACCAAGAGACCCAGTACTTC
TRBV10-3	TRBJ1-6	once	-	CAISEPSRNSPLHF	TGTGCCATCAGTGAGCCCTCACGGAATTCACCCCTCCACTTT
TRBV19	TRBJ1-2	-	-	CGSSYRSGGNYGYTF	TGTGGCTCCAGTTATAGGTCAGGTGGGAACTATGGCTACACCTTC
TRBV28	TRBJ1-1	few	TRBD1	CASCTGGQNTEAFF	TGTGCCAGCTGTACAGGGGGTCAGAACACTGAAGCTTTCTTT
TRBV6-2/TRBV6-3	TRBJ2-3	-	-	CASSSSGNTDTQYF	-
TRBV3-1/TRBV3-2	TRBJ1-2	-	-	CASSPSGYGYTF	TGTGCCAGCAGCCCAAGCGGCTATGGCTACACCTTC
TRBV19	TRBJ2-3	-	TRBD2	CASSIQRGSTDTQYF	TGTGCCAGTAGTATTCAGCGGGGGAGCACAGATACGCAGTATTTT
TRBV4-2	TRBJ1-5	once	-	CASSQEQVSNQPQHF	TGTGCCAGCAGCCAAGAGCAGGTGAGCAATCAGCCCCAGCATTTT
TRBV5-8	TRBJ2-6	-	-	CASSLGVKISGANVLTF	TGTGCCAGCAGCTTGGGCGTCAAGATCTCTGGGGCCAACGTCCTGACTTTC
TRBV15	TRBJ2-5	-	-	CATSSLELVAEETQYF	TGTGCCACCAGCAGCCTAGAGTTAGTAGCGGAAGAGACCCAGTACTTC
TRBV10-1	TRBJ2-5	few	TRBD2	CASITPAAGGLETQYF	TGCGCCAGCATCACTCCTGCAGCGGGGGGGCTAGAGACCCAGTACTTC
TRBV11-1	TRBJ2-7	once	TRBD1	CASSSLAGQGYEQYF	TGTGCCAGCAGCTCCCTCGCGGGACAGGGCTACGAGCAGTACTTC
TRBV11-2	TRBJ1-2	-	-	CASSLGTGDGYTF	TGTGCCAGCAGCTTAGGAACGGGGGATGGCTACACCTTC
TRBV6-1	TRBJ2-7	-	TRBD2	CASSPLAGAYEQYF	TGTGCCAGTTCCCCCCTAGCGGGGGCCTACGAGCAGTACTTC
TRBV27	TRBJ2-7	-	TRBD2	CASTTLAGLAGESGMVEQYF	TGTGCCAGCACCACCTTAGCCGGACTAGCGGGGGAAAGTGGGATGGTGGAGCAGTACTTC
TRBV7-8	TRBJ1-4	-	-	CASSPRQRTILSTNEKLFF	TGTGCCAGCAGCCCGAGACAGAGAACAATACTCTCAACTAATGAAAAACTGTTTTTT